This entry is about one T cell receptor beta chain. The antigen remains undetermined. For ophthalmopathy patients, the Clinical Activity Score was at least 3 and the NOSPECS grade at least 4; duration was under 3 months. Patients were excluded because of uncontrolled infection, other autoimmune disease, pregnancy or lactation. The CDR3 regions of TCR beta were amplified from RNA transcripts. Using the HTBI primer set, a first-round RT-PCR was run on the TCR CDR3. From the multiplex PCR reads, TCRdb called clonotypes with MiXCR, one entry per CDR3 protein. The data show roughly 500,000 distinct CDR3 sequences, roughly 16% seen once. The data belong to a study of T cells in Graves' hyperthyroidism and ophthalmopathy. Study-wide results and caveats: Most expanded thyroid clonotypes above 0.001 recurred in blood.

Per germline, CDR1 MDHEN and CDR2 SYDVKM. Trimming shortened V by 3 bases and J by 6 bases, and 12 bases separated the two germline ends. The CDR3 length is 14 residues. Material for sequencing was blood. This chain links TRBV28 with TRBJ2-1; D is uncertain. The TCR comes from a woman aged 30 to 39 with Graves' ophthalmopathy. The CDR3 DNA sequence: TGTGCCAGCAGTTTCGGCCCGAGGCCCAATGAGCAGTTCTTC. It translates to CASSFGPRPNEQFF.